This T cell receptor beta chain stems from a study of somatic mutations in cytotoxic T cells in rheumatoid arthritis (dated by TCRdb to the late 2010s). For context, the study as a whole: Some V beta antibody-stained T-cell populations were flow-sorted on a FACSAria II or Sony SH800 at nearly 100% purity, and sorted V beta1+ cells also underwent TCRB sequencing. In newly diagnosed rheumatoid arthritis without treatment, the study examined if expanded CD8+ T-cell clones harbor somatic mutations, relying on TCRB deep sequencing to characterize clonality. The median ages of the patient and control groups were essentially identical. A total of around 65 rheumatoid arthritis patients and 15 to 20 healthy controls underwent TCRB deep sequencing.

Genomic DNA underwent TCRB CDR3 sequencing using the immunoSEQ assay. Per the original workflow: Analyses were restricted to productive TCRB rearrangements. A clone was defined by a unique TCRB CDR3 sequence, and clonality was computed as a productive clonality index based on Shannon entropy. To calculate repertoire overlap between two samples, the template counts of each clone were considered relative to each sample's total templates. A correlation with a Spearman r of around 0.6 was found between V-gene usage by flow cytometry and V-gene usage by TCRB sequencing. TCRdb took this table from immuneACCESS and kept in-frame rearrangements with V and J called. Such tables lack part of the clones; where checked against another copy, unresolved V genes explain under half of the gap, and the rest is unexplained. That table gives V, J and clone size, and the DNA gave D and trimming. Across this sample there are 7,000 to 9,000 clones, with over 70% seen only once. The ten largest clonotypes hold roughly 40% of the sample.

The paper's findings and limits, for the study overall: Rheumatoid arthritis patients and age-matched healthy controls did not significantly differ in CD8+ T-cell clonality. The expanded CD8+ clones had unknown antigen targets, and not appearing in virus-specific databases did not rule out that they were virus-specific. Healthy controls showed no age-related increase in CD8+ clonality, whereas patients did (Spearman r ≈ 0.49). The largest CD8+ clone made up more than 20% of CD8+ cells in about an eighth of the 65 patients, and blood and synovial fluid shared several identical CD8+ TCRB sequences. The finding that TRBV07 was slightly underrepresented in patients was left unadjusted for multiple comparisons.

For this clone: This clone's antigen is unknown. The input lacks base qualities; no much larger clone sits a single base away.

With a median age of 56 years (range about 21-75) and around 60% female, the healthy controls consisted of about 20 blood donors whose buffy coats were used. Positive magnetic bead selection on an AutoMACS was used to isolate CD4+ and CD8+ cells, with flow cytometry used to check purity. Ficoll-Paque PLUS density gradient separation was used to isolate peripheral blood mononuclear cells. Using Nucleospin Tissue or Tissue XS kits, DNA was extracted from CD4-enriched, CD8-enriched or PBMC samples, with quantification by a Qubit 2.0 fluorometer. CDR1 and CDR2 are drawn from the germline V gene: SQVTM, ANQGSEA. The CDR3 contains 11 residues, cysteine and phenylalanine counted. Only the CDR3 region is kept as DNA, spanning 33 bases read in frame from base 1. V is reduced by 1 base and J by 5 bases, leaving a spacing of 5 bases between them.

This receptor was identified in a woman in her forties or fifties in good health. The rearranged segments are TRBV29-1 and TRBJ1-2; the D gene identity is not certain. Sequencing was performed on CD8+ T cells sorted from blood. The CDR3 in this case is CSVEGRYGYTF. In nucleotides, the sequence is TGCAGCGTTGAAGGGCGGTATGGCTACACCTTC. With all but the CDR3 taken from the reference TRBV29-1 and TRBJ1-2 genes, the full variable domain is: SAVISQKPSRDICQRGTSLTIQCQVDSQVTMMFWYRQQPGQSLTLIATANQGSEATYESGFVIDKFPISRPNLTFSTLTVSNMSPEDSSIYLCSVEGRYGYTFGSGTRLTVV.